The T cell receptor (beta chain) described here comes from a study of blood T cell repertoires in COVID-19. The CDR3 is 17 residues long. V was clipped by 0 bases and J by 5 bases; unmatched bases: 7. Germline-derived CDR1 and CDR2 are LGHDT and YNNKEL (reference sequence). In the original processing: Estimation of nucleated cell counts was performed using reference gene primer amplification. The table came from immunoSEQ multiplex PCR; TCRdb's copy has only in-frame clones and leaves some out. V, J and clone size derive from that table, while D and trimming were established from the DNA sequence. The data show around 200,000 clones, approximately 84% seen once.

The sample comprised peripheral blood. V usage is TRBV3-1 (or the pseudogene TRBV3-2) and J usage is TRBJ2-2, with 9 bases that match TRBD1. The receptor was isolated from a woman of 80 years or more with acute or convalescent COVID-19. The CDR3, as DNA: TGTGCCAGCAGCCAAGAGGGAGGGGACAGGGAGACCGGGGAGCTGTTTTTT. Translating it yields CASSQEGGDRETGELFF.